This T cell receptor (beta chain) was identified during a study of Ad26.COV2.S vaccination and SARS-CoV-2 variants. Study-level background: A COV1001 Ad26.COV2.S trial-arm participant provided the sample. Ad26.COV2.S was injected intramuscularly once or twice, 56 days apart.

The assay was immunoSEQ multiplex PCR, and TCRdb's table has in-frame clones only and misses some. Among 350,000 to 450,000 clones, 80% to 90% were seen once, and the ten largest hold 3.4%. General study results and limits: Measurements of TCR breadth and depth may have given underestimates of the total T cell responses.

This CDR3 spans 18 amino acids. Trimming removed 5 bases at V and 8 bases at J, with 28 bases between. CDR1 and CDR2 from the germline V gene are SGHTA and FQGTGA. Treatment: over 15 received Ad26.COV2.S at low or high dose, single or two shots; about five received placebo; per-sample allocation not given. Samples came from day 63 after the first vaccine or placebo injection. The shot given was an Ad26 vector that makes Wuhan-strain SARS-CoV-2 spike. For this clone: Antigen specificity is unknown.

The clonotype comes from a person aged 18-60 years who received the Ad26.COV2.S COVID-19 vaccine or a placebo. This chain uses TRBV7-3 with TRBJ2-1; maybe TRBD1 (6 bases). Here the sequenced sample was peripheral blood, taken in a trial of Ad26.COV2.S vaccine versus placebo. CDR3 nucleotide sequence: TGTGCCAGCAGCCATCGACCCGGGACATTTGAAACTCCCTATGAGCAGTTCTTC. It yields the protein CASSHRPGTFETPYEQFF.